The T cell receptor (beta chain) described here comes from a study of blood T cell repertoires in COVID-19. Study context: Acute-phase and convalescent COVID-19 samples originated in the United States, Italy and Spain. PBMCs, B-cell-depleted T cells, or T cells were the source of the cDNA or gDNA that made up the material.

Original processing notes: Cell counts per sample came from amplifying reference gene primers. Assay: immunoSEQ multiplex PCR; the TCRdb copy retains only in-frame clones and omits some. The D gene and trimming were derived from the DNA, and the V and J assignments and clone size from that table. The sample comprises around 200,000 clones, around 88% of which are singletons, and roughly 7.6% rests with the top ten. Germline V gene lookup returns CDR1 SGHRS and CDR2 YFSETQ. With V trimmed by 2 bases and J by 5 bases, 8 bases remained unmatched. CDR3 size: 16 residues. The sample taken for sequencing was peripheral blood. The sequence derives from a woman aged 45-60 years with acute or convalescent COVID-19. This chain joins TRBV5-1 and TRBJ2-5, with 11 bases identical to TRBD1. CDR3 amino acids: CASSFRDRGFSETQYF. The CDR3 DNA reads as TGCGCCAGCAGCTTCCGGGACAGGGGGTTCTCGGAGACCCAGTACTTC.